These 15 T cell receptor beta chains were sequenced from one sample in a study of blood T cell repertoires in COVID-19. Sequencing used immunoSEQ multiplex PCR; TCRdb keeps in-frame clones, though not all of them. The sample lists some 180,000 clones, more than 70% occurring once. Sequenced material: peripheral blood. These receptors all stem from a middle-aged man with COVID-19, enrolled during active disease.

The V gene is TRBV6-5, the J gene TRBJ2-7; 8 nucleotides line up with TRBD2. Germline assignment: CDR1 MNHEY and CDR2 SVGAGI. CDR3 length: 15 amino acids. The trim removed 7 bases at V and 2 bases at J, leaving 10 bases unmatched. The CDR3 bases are TGTGCCAGCAACCCACTAGCGCGGGGGGCCTACGAGCAGTACTTC. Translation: CASNPLARGAYEQYF.

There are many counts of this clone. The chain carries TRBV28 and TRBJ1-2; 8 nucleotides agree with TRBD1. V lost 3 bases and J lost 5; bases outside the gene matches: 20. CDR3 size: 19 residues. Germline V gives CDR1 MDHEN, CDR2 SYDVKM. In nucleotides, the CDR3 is TGTGCCAGCAGTTTGGGTTTGGACAGGGAGGGACCCCATCAATATGGCTACACCTTC. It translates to CASSLGLDREGPHQYGYTF.

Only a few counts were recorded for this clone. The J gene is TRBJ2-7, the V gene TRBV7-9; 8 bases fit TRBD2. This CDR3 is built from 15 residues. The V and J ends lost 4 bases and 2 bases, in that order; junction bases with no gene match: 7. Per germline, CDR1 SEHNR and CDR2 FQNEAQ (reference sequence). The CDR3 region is CASSSQSSGPYEQYF. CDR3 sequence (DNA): TGTGCCAGCAGCTCCCAATCTAGCGGGCCCTACGAGCAGTACTTC.

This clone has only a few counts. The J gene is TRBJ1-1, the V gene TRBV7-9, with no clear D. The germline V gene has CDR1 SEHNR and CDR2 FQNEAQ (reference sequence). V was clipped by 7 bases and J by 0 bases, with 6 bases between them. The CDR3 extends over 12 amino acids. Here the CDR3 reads CASNIMNTEAFF. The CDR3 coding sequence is TGTGCCAGCAACATTATGAACACTGAAGCTTTCTTT.

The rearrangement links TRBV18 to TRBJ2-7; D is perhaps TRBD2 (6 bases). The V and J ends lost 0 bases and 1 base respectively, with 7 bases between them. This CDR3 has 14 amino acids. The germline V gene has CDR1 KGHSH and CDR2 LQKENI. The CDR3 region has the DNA TGTGCCAGCTCACCACCGGGGGGTTCCTACGAGCAGTACTTC. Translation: CASSPPGGSYEQYF.

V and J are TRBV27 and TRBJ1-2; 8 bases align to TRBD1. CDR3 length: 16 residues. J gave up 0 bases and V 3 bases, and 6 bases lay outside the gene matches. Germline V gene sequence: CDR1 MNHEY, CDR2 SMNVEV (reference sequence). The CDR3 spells CASSFGQGPPNYGYTF. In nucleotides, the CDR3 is TGTGCCAGCAGTTTTGGACAGGGCCCACCTAACTATGGCTACACCTTC.

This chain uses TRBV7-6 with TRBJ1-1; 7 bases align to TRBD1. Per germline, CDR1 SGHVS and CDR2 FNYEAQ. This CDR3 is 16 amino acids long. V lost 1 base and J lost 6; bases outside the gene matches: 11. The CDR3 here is CASSLGRQGFYSEAFF. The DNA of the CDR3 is TGTGCCAGCAGCTTAGGGAGACAGGGATTTTATTCTGAAGCTTTCTTT.

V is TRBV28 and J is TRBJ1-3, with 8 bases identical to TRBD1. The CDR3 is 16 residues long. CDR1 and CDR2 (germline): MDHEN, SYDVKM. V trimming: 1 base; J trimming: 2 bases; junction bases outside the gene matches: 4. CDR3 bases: TGTGCCAGCAGTTTATTCGGACAGGGACCTGGAAACACCATATATTTT. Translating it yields CASSLFGQGPGNTIYF.

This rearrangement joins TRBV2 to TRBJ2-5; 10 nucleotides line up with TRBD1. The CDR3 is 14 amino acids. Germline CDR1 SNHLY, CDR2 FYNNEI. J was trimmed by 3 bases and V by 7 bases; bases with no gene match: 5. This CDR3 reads CASNKDRGEETQYF. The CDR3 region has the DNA TGTGCCAGCAATAAGGACAGGGGGGAAGAGACCCAGTACTTC.

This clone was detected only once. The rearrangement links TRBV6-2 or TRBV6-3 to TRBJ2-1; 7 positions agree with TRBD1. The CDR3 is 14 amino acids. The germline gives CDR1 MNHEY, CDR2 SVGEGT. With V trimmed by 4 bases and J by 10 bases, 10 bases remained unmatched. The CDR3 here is CASSSYTGAGEQFF. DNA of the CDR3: TGTGCCAGCAGTTCATACACAGGGGCAGGGGAGCAGTTCTTC.

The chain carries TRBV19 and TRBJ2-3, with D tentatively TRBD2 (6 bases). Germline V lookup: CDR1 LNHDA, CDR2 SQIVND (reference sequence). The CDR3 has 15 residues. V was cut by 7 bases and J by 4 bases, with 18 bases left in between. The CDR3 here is CASTPLAGSPDTQYF. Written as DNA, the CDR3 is TGTGCCAGTACCCCACTAGCTGGTAGTCCAGATACGCAGTATTTT.

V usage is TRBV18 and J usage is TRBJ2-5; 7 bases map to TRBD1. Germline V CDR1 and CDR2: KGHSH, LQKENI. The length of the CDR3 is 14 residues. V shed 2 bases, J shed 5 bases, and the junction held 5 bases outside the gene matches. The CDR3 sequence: CASSPSTGLETQYF. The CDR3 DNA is TGTGCCAGCTCACCATCGACAGGGTTGGAGACCCAGTACTTC.

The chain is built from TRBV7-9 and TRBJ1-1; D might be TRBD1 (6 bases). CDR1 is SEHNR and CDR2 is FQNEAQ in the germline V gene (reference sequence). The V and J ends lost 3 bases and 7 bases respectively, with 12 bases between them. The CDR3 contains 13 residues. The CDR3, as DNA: TGTGCCAGCAGCTTCGGACAGACAGTTGAAGCTTTCTTT. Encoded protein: CASSFGQTVEAFF.

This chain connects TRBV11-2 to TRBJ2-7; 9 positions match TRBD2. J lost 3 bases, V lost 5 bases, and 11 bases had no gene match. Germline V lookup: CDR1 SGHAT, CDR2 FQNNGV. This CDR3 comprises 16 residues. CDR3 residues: CASSPAGSGGNYEQYF. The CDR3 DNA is TGTGCCAGCAGCCCCGCGGGTAGCGGGGGAAACTACGAGCAGTACTTC.

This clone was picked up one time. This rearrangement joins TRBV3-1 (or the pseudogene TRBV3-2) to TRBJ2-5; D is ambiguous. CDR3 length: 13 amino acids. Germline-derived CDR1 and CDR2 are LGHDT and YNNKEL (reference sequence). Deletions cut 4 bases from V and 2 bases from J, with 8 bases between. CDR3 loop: CASSLQDQETQYF. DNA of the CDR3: TGTGCCAGCAGCCTCCAGGATCAAGAGACCCAGTACTTC.